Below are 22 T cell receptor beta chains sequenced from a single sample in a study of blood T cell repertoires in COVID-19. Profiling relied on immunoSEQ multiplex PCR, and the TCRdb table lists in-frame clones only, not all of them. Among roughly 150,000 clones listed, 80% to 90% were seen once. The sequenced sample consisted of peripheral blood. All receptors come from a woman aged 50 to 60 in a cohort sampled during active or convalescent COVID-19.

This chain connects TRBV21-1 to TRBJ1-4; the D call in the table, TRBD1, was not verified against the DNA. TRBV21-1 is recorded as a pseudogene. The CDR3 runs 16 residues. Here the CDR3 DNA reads TGTGCCAGCAGCAAACGGGACAGACCAACTAATGAAAAACTGTTTTTT. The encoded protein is CASSKRDRPTNEKLFF.

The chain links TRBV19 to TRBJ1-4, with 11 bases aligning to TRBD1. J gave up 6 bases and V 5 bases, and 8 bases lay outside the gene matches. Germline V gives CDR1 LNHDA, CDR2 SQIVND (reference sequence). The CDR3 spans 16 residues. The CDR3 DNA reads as TGTGCCAGTAGTCCGGGGCCGGGACAGGGGGATGAAAAACTGTTTTTT. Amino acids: CASSPGPGQGDEKLFF.

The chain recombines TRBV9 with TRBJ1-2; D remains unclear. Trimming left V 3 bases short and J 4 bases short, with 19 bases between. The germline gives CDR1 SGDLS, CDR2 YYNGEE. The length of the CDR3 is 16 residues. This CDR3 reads CASSGGSATIIYGYTF. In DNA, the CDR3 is TGTGCCAGCAGCGGAGGCAGCGCAACGATTATCTATGGCTACACCTTC. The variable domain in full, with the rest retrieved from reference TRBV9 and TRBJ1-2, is DSGVTQTPKHLITATGQRVTLRCSPRSGDLSVYWYQQSLDQGLQFLIQYYNGEERAKGNILERFSAQQFPDLHSELNLSSLELGDSALYFCASSGGSATIIYGYTFGSGTRLTVV.

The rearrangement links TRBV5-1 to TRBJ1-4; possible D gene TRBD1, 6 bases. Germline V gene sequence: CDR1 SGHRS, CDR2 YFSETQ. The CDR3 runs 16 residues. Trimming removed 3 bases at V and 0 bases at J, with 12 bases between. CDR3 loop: CASSYGTSATNEKLFF. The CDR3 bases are TGCGCCAGCAGCTACGGGACATCGGCAACTAATGAAAAACTGTTTTTT.

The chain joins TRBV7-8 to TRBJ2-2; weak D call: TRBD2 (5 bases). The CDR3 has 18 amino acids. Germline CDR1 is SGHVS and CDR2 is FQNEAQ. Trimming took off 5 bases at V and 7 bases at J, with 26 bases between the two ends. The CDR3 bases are TGTGCCAGCAGCCCCCCCCCAGCGGCCTTACGGTATGGCGGGGAGCTGTTTTTT. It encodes CASSPPPAALRYGGELFF.

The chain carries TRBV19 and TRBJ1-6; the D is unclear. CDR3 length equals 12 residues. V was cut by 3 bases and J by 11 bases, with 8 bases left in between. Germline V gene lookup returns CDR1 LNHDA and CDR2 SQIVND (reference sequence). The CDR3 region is CASSMSSAPLHF. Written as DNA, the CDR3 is TGTGCCAGTAGTATGAGTTCGGCACCCCTCCACTTT.

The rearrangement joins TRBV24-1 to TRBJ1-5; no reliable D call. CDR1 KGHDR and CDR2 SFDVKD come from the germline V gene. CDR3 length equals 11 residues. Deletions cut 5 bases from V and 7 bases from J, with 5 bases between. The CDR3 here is CATSGEQPQHF. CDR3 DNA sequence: TGTGCCACCAGTGGAGAGCAGCCCCAGCATTTT.

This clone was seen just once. CDR3 protein: CASRMQQGQPQHF. In DNA, the CDR3 is TGTGCCAGTAGAATGCAACAGGGTCAGCCCCAGCATTTT. The chain recombines TRBV19 with TRBJ1-5, with a possible D match to TRBD1 (6 bases). The V end was cut by 6 bases, the J end by 6 bases, with 12 bases between. The CDR3 covers 13 residues. CDR1 and CDR2 from the germline V gene are LNHDA and SQIVND (reference sequence).

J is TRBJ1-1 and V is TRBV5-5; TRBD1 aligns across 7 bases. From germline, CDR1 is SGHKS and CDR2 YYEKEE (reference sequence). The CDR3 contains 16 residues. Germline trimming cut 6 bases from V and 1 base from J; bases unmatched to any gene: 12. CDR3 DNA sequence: TGTGCCAGCATCGGATCCGGGACAGTGAAGAACACTGAAGCTTTCTTT. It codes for CASIGSGTVKNTEAFF.

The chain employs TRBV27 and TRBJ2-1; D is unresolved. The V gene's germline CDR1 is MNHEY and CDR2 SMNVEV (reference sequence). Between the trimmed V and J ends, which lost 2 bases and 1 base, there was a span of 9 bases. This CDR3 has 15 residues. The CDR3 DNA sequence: TGTGCCAGCAGTTTAAGATACTTGTCCTACAATGAGCAGTTCTTC. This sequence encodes CASSLRYLSYNEQFF.

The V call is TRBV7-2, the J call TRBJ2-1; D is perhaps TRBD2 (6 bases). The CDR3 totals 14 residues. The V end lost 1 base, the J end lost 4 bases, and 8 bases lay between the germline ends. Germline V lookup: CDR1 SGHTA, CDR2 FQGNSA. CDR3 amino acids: CASSLGDWYNEQFF. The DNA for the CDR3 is TGTGCCAGCAGCTTAGGGGACTGGTACAATGAGCAGTTCTTC.

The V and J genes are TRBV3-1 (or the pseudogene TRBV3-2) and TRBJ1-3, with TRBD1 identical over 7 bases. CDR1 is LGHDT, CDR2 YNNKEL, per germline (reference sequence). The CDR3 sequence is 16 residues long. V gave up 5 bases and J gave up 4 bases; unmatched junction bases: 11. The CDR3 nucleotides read TGTGCCAGCAGCTTACGACAGGGAATGGTGGGAAACACCATATATTTT. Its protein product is CASSLRQGMVGNTIYF.

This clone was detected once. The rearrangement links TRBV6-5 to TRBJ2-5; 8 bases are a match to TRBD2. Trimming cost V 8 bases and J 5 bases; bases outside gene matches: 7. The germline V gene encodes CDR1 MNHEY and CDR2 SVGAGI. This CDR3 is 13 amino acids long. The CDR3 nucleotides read TGTGCCAGCCAGCCGGGGGGGCCGGAGACCCAGTACTTC. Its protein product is CASQPGGPETQYF.

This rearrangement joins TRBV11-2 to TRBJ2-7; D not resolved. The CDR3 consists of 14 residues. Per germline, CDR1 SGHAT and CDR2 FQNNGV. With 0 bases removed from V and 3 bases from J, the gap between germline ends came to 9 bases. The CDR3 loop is CASSLDGNYYEQYF. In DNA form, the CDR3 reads TGTGCCAGCAGCTTAGACGGAAACTACTACGAGCAGTACTTC.

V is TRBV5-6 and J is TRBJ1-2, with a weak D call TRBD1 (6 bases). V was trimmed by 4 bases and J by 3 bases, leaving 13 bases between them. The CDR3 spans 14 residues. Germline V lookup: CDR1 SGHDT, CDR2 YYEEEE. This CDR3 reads CASSRKDRYYGYTF. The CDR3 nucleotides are TGTGCCAGCAGCCGTAAGGACAGATACTATGGCTACACCTTC.

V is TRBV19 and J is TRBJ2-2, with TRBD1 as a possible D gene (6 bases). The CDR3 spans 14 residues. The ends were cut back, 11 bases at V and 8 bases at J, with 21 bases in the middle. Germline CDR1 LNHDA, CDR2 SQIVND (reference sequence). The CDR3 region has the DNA TGTGCCTCTCAAGATGGACAGCGTACGGGGGAGCTGTTTTTT. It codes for CASQDGQRTGELFF.

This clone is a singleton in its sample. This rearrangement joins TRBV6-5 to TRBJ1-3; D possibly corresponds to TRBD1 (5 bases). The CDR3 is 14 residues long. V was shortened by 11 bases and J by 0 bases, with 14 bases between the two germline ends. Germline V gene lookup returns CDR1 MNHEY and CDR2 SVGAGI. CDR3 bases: TGTGCCGGGGCCACAGGAGCCTCTGGAAACACCATATATTTT. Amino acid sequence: CAGATGASGNTIYF.

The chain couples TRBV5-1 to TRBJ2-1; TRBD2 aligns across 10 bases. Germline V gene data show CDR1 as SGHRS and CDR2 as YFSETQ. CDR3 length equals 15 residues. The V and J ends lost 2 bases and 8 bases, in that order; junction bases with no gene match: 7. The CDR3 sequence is CASSLLAGGKDEQFF. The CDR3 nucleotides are TGCGCCAGCAGCTTATTAGCGGGGGGCAAGGATGAGCAGTTCTTC.

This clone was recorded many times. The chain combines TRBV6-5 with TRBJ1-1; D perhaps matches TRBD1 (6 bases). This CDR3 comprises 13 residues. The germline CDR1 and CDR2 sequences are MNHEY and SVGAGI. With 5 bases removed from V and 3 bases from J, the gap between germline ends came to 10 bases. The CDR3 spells CASSRQVYTEAFF. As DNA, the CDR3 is TGTGCCAGCAGTAGACAGGTTTACACTGAAGCTTTCTTT.

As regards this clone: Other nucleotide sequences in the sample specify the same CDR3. Written as DNA, the CDR3 is TGCGCCAGCAGCTTGGACAGGGGGCTGGTGGATACGCAGTATTTT. Translated, it gives CASSLDRGLVDTQYF. V gene TRBV5-1 combines with J gene TRBJ2-3; 9 bases agree with TRBD1. This CDR3 has 15 residues. Germline V gene lookup returns CDR1 SGHRS and CDR2 YFSETQ. V was clipped by 0 bases and J by 6 bases; unmatched bases: 5. Full variable domain (remainder filled in from reference TRBV5-1 and TRBJ2-3): KAGVTQTPRYLIKTRGQQVTLSCSPISGHRSVSWYQQTPGQGLQFLFEYFSETQRNKGNFPGRFSGRQFSNSRSEMNVSTLELGDSALYLCASSLDRGLVDTQYFGPGTRLTVL.

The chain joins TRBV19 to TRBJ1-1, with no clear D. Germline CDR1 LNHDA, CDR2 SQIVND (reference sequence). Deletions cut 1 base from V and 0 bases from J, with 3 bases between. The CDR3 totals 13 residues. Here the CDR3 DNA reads TGTGCCAGTAGTATAGCGGTGAACACTGAAGCTTTCTTT. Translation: CASSIAVNTEAFF.

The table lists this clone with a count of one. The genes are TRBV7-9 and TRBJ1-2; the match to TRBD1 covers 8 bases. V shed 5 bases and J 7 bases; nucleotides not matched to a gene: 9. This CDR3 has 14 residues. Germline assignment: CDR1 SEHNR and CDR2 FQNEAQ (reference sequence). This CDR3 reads CASSPQTGEGGYTF. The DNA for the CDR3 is TGTGCCAGCAGCCCTCAGACAGGGGAGGGTGGCTACACCTTC.